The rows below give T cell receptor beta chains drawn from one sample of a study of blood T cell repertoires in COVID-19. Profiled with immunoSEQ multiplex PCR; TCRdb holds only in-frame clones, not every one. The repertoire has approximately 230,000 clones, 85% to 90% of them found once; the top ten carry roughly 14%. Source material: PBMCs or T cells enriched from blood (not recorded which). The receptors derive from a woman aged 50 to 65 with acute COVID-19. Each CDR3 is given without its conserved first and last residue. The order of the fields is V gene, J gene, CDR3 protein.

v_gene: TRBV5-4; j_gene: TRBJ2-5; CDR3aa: ASSLGLAGRETQY
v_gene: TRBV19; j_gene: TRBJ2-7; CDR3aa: ASSRLVGGYEQY
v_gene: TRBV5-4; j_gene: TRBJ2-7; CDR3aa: ASSLGTGGSYEQY
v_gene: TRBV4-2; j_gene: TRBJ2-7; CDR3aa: ASSQGLEGPYEQY
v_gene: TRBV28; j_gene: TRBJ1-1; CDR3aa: ASSFQAQNTEAF
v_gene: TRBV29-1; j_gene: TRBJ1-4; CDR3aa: SGRVQGSGEKLF
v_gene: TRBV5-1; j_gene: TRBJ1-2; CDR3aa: ATHDGGGKYGYT
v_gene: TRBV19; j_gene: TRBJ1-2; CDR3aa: ASSTQVNYGYT
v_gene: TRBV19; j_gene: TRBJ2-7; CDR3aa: ASSRYSSTYEQY
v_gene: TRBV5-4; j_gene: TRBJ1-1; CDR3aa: ASSYRDRGNTEAF
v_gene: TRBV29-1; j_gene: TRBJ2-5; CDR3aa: SALGVPETQY
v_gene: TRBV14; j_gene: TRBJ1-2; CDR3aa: ASSPLGGEDYGYT
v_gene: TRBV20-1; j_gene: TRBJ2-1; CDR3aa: SASFSGSTYNEQF
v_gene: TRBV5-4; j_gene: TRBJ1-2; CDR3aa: ASSLSGRPRTNYGYT
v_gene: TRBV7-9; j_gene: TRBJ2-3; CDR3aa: ASSFGLAGADTQY
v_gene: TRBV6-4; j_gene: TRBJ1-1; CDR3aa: ASSHGLEAF
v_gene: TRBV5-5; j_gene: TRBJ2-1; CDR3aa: ASSSGGLPQNEQF
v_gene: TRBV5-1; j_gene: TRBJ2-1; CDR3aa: ASSVEGGNYNEQF
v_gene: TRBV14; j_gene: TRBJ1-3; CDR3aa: ASSHSGGSGNTIY
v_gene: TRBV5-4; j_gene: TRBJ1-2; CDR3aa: ASSPGGGINYGYT
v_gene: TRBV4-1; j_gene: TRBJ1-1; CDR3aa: ASSQEAGQEAF
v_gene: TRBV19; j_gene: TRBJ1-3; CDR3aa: ASSRQGRGNTIY
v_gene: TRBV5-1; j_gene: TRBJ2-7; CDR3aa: ASNFSGEGGARGEQY
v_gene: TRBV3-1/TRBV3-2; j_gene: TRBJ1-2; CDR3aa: ASSHLIVGQGTDGYT
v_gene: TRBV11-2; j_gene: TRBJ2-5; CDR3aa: ASSSTDLQETQY
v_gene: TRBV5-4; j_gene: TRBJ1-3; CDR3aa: ASSWENAGNTIY
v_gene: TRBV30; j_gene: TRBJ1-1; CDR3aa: AWRASLGPGKTEAF
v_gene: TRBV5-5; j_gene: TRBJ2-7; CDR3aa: ASSLGRTSGIYEQY
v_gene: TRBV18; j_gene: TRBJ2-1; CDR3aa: ASSSRGTSGSYNEQF
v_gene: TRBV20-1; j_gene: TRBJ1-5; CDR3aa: SASPTGMVSNQPQH
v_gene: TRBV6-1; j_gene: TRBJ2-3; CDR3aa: ASSARGASGAATQY
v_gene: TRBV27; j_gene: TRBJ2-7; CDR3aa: ASSWAGGMEQY
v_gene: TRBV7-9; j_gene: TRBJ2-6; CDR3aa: ASSLGVGGPGANVLT
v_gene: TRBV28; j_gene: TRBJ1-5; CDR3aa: ASNSGNQPQH
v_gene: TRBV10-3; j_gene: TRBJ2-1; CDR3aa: AIGSGSSYNEQF
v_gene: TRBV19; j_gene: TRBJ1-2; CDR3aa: ASSKNTGYGYT